This entry concerns a single T cell receptor beta chain. Its antigen is currently not known. No base quality values were provided; no much bigger clone lies one nucleotide off. These data are taken from a study of T cell responses to AZD1222 COVID-19 vaccine (dated by TCRdb to the early 2020s). With regard to the full study: AZD1222 recipients whose second dose came at about 4 weeks and those whose second dose came at about 12 weeks were combined into one group, since spike-specific TCR depth and breadth did not differ between the two schedules. A total of over 230 trial participants underwent TCR sequencing, of whom roughly 210 received two doses of AZD1222 and about 25 received two doses of the MenACWY control vaccine. Trial participants were enrolled by age into subgroups of 18-55, 56-69 and 70-plus years, and around 150, 29 and 61 TCR-sequenced participants, respectively, were included in these subgroups.

In light of the paper, this sample's time point label describes: baseline before first vaccination. Vaccinee samples were obtained from the UK trials COV001 and COV002, which included a single-blind randomized controlled phase 2/3 trial of AZD1222 (ChAdOx1 nCoV-19) in healthy adults. For TCRbeta chain sequencing, PBMC samples were collected from trial participants at day 0 and at day 28 after the second dose. Overall study outcomes, separate from this receptor: After two AZD1222 doses, both the breadth and the depth of spike-specific TCRs were significantly higher than at day 0 and than in MenACWY recipients. The 56-69-year group was small, and its depth increase did not reach significance, likely because of low power. Conclusions about previously exposed vaccinees were limited because only a handful of AZD1222 recipients were SARS-CoV-2 seropositive at baseline. Reportedly, almost half of the unique spike-specific TCRs recognized epitopes lying outside the regions that are mutated in the B.1.351 and B.1.1.7 variants. Participants were mostly white British, with more females than males. The authors suggested clonal diversity may have been underestimated. Because no day 14 peak-response samples were available, the repertoires could be characterized only after the peak T cell response. The vaccine-associated CD4 TCRs covered the entire spike protein, and the dominant responses fell in regions 160-218 and 743-854.

The CDR3 regions of human TCRbeta chains were analyzed by immunosequencing. In the source study's methods: Repertoire TCRs were checked for matches against a reference library of SARS-CoV-2-specific TCRs that had been generated using the MIRA antigen-specificity platform. Breadth was defined as the fraction of unique TCRs that were SARS-CoV-2-associated, and depth was defined as the fraction of total T cells that were SARS-CoV-2-associated. Using the MIRA data, each spike-specific TCR was assigned both to the spike region to which the TCR was reactive and to a CD4 or CD8 class. Log10-transformed breadth and depth values were compared by one-way ANOVA with Sidak's multiple comparisons tests. TCRdb obtained this table from immuneACCESS and retained in-frame rearrangements with V and J assigned. These tables miss some clones; where compared with another copy, unresolved V genes account for less than half of the shortfall, and the remainder is unexplained. That table gives V, J and clone size, and the DNA gave D and trimming. This sample lists roughly 93,000 clones; roughly nine tenths were detected once. Of the sample, under 2% falls within the top ten clones.

From cysteine to phenylalanine, the CDR3 is 15 amino acids long. CDR3 DNA only is kept here, 45 bases in frame from base 1. CDR1 and CDR2 are drawn from the germline V gene (reference sequence): DFQATT, SNEGSKA. V trim: 3 bases; J trim: 10 bases; unmatched bases: 12. The sequence is built from TRBV20-1 and TRBJ1-6; the junction holds 7 bases that match TRBD1. This specimen consisted of peripheral blood, obtained on day 0 of AZD1222 vaccination. The receptor was isolated from an adult in good health. The sequenced DNA: TGCAGTGCTAGTACCCGACAGGGAGGTGGATCACCCCTCCACTTT. It encodes CSASTRQGGGSPLHF.